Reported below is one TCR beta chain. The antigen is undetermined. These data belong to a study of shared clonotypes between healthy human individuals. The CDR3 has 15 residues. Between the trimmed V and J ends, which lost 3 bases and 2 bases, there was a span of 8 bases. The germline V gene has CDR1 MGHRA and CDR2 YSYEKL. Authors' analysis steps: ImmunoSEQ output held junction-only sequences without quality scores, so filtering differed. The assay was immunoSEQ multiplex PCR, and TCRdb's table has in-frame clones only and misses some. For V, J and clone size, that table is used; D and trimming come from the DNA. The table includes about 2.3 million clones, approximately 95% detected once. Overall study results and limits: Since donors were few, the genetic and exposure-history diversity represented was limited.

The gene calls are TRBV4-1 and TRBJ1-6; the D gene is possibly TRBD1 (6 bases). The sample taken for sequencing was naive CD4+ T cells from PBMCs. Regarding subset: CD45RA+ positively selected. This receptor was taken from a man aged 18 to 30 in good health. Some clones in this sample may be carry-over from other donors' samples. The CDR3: CASSQNRAYNSPLHF. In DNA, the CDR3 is TGCGCCAGCAGCCAGAACAGGGCCTATAATTCACCCCTCCACTTT.